What follows are 15 T cell receptor beta chains derived from one specimen sequenced in a study of blood T cell repertoires in COVID-19. This table comes from immunoSEQ multiplex PCR, and its TCRdb copy is limited to in-frame clones, with some not included. The sample contains 150,000 to 200,000 clones, approximately 80% of which appear only once. The sequencing sample was made of PBMCs or T cells enriched from blood (not recorded which). Receptor source: a man aged 35 to 55 who had recovered from COVID-19.

This rearrangement joins TRBV2 to TRBJ1-2; D remains ambiguous. The germline V gene has CDR1 SNHLY and CDR2 FYNNEI. V lost 5 bases, J lost 5 bases, and 9 bases lay in between. This CDR3 spans 12 amino acids. The CDR3 region has the DNA TGTGCCAGCAGTCCCCAGAGGTATGGCTACACCTTC. It encodes CASSPQRYGYTF.

This clone was counted only a few times. The chain couples TRBV4-1 to TRBJ2-2; 7 bases fit TRBD2. Trimming at V came to 0 bases and at J to 0 bases, leaving 7 bases not matched to a gene. The CDR3 loop spans 18 amino acids. In germline, CDR1 is MGHRA, CDR2 YSYEKL. CDR3 in amino acids: CASSQERGAGSNTGELFF. The CDR3 bases are TGCGCCAGCAGCCAAGAACGGGGAGCGGGGTCGAACACCGGGGAGCTGTTTTTT.

The chain couples TRBV30 to TRBJ2-1, with a weak D call TRBD1 (6 bases). This CDR3 is built from 13 residues. Germline V gene lookup returns CDR1 GTSNPN and CDR2 SVGIG (reference sequence). V lost 0 bases to trimming and J lost 14 bases, with 17 bases between them. CDR3 bases: TGTGCCTGGAGTGTATCTTCAGGGACAAGGAAGTTCTTC. This codes for CAWSVSSGTRKFF.

This clone was detected only a few times. The rearrangement links TRBV6-4 to TRBJ1-4; tentatively, D is TRBD1 (6 bases). Germline lookup yields CDR1 MRHNA and CDR2 SNTAGT. V was pared by 2 bases and J by 4 bases, with 14 bases between. The CDR3 runs to 16 residues. CDR3 DNA sequence: TGTGCCAGCAGTGACCCGATGGGGGCGGTTAATGAAAAACTGTTTTTT. Its translation is CASSDPMGAVNEKLFF.

The V call is TRBV5-1, the J call TRBJ2-5, with TRBD2 identical over 12 bases. With 3 bases clipped from V and 1 base from J, the junction kept 4 bases outside the gene matches. Germline CDR1 and CDR2: SGHRS and YFSETQ. This CDR3 has 16 amino acids. The CDR3 coding sequence is TGCGCCAGCAGCTATGGGACTAGCGGGCTCCAAGAGACCCAGTACTTC. Translation gives CASSYGTSGLQETQYF.

The V call is TRBV5-1, the J call TRBJ2-1; 10 positions match TRBD2. Germline CDR1 and CDR2: SGHRS and YFSETQ. J lost 3 bases, V lost 5 bases, and 5 bases had no gene match. The CDR3 is 15 amino acids. DNA for the CDR3: TGCGCCAGCAGACCTACTAGCGGGAACTACAATGAGCAGTTCTTC. Translated, it gives CASRPTSGNYNEQFF.

The chain uses TRBV10-3 and TRBJ1-4, with no clear D. Germline V gene sequence: CDR1 ENHRY, CDR2 SYGVKD. The ends were cut back, 10 bases at V and 7 bases at J, with 16 bases in the middle. This CDR3 spans 13 amino acids. The CDR3 DNA reads TGTGCCACCACGACAAAGGAGGGTGAAAAACTGTTTTTT. It is translated as CATTTKEGEKLFF.

The gene calls are TRBV3-1 (or the pseudogene TRBV3-2) and TRBJ2-5; tentative D call: TRBD2 (6 bases). The V gene lost 1 base and the J gene lost 4 bases, with 13 bases spanning the gap. Germline V gives CDR1 LGHDT, CDR2 YNNKEL (reference sequence). The CDR3 has 15 amino acids. CDR3 sequence reads: CASSQAIGGPETQYF. For the CDR3, the DNA is TGTGCCAGCAGCCAAGCAATCGGGGGACCAGAGACCCAGTACTTC.

The CDR3 sequence is CASSPGQGAEAFF. DNA for the CDR3: TGCGCCAGCAGCCCGGGACAGGGGGCTGAAGCTTTCTTT. The chain uses TRBV5-1 and TRBJ1-1; 11 positions agree with TRBD1. V shed 4 bases and J 6 bases; nucleotides not matched to a gene: 2. Germline V gene lookup returns CDR1 SGHRS and CDR2 YFSETQ. The CDR3 extends over 13 amino acids.

The chain has TRBV27 and TRBJ1-3; 7 bases fit TRBD1. Germline values: CDR1 MNHEY, CDR2 SMNVEV (reference sequence). V was pared by 3 bases and J by 0 bases, with 14 bases of the junction left unmatched. The CDR3 covers 19 residues. The CDR3 DNA sequence: TGTGCCAGCAGTTTGACGAAACCCGGACAGGTTAGCTCTGGAAACACCATATATTTT. Translating gives CASSLTKPGQVSSGNTIYF.

The V call is TRBV2, the J call TRBJ1-3; the match to TRBD1 covers 7 bases. The germline V gene encodes CDR1 SNHLY and CDR2 FYNNEI. This CDR3 is built from 15 residues. Trimming at V came to 3 bases and at J to 4 bases, leaving 6 bases not matched to a gene. CDR3 residues: CASSDDRTGGNTIYF. The CDR3 DNA sequence: TGTGCCAGCAGTGATGATCGGACAGGCGGAAACACCATATATTTT.

J is TRBJ1-6 and V is TRBV7-6; the match to TRBD1 covers 7 bases. Trimming removed 4 bases from V and 6 bases from J; junction bases left unmatched: 12. Per the germline V gene, CDR1 is SGHVS and CDR2 is FNYEAQ. This CDR3 spans 17 amino acids. This CDR3 reads CASSSSVRQGFNSPLHF. CDR3 DNA sequence: TGTGCCAGCAGCTCCTCGGTCCGACAGGGCTTTAATTCACCCCTCCACTTT.

The chain is built from TRBV6-5 and TRBJ2-7, with a weak D call TRBD1 (5 bases). Germline loops: CDR1 MNHEY, CDR2 SVGAGI. The CDR3 runs to 15 residues. The germline V and J ends were trimmed by 2 bases and 1 base, with 12 bases remaining between them. The CDR3 sequence: CASSYEVRASYEQYV. CDR3 sequence (DNA): TGTGCCAGCAGTTACGAAGTCAGGGCATCCTACGAGCAGTACGTC.

This clone was picked up one time. The chain combines TRBV29-1 with TRBJ2-1; 9 bases fit TRBD2. The CDR3 is 15 amino acids. In germline, CDR1 is SQVTM, CDR2 ANQGSEA. J lost 8 bases, V lost 7 bases, and 15 bases had no gene match. The chain's CDR3 is CSASGGRIEGDEQFF. CDR3 sequence (DNA): TGCAGCGCGAGCGGGGGGCGGATAGAGGGCGATGAGCAGTTCTTC.

This clone was counted once. This chain joins TRBV7-9 and TRBJ2-2; possibly TRBD2 for D (5 bases). V was clipped by 0 bases and J by 4 bases, with 9 bases between them. Germline CDR1 SEHNR, CDR2 FQNEAQ (reference sequence). CDR3 length: 15 residues. The CDR3 coding sequence is TGTGCCAGCAGCTTAGCGGACGGGATCACCGGGGAGCTGTTTTTT. Residues: CASSLADGITGELFF.